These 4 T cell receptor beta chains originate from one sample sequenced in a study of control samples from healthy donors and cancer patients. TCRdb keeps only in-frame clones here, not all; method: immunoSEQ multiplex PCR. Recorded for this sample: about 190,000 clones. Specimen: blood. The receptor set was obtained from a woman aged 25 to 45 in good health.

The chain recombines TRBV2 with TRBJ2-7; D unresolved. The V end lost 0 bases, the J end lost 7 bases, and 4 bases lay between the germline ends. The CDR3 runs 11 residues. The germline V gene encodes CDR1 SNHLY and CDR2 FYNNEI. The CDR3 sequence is CASSEAHEQYF. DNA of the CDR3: TGTGCCAGCAGTGAAGCGCATGAGCAGTACTTC.

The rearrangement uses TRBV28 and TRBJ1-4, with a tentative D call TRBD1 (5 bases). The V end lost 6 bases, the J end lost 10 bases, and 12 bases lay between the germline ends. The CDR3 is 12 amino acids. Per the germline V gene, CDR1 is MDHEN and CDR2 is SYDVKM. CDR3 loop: CASRGQAGKLFF. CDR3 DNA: TGTGCCAGCAGGGGGCAAGCTGGAAAACTGTTTTTT.

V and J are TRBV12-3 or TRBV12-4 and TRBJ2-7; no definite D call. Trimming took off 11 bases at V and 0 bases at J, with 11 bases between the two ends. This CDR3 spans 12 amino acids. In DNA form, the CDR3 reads TGTGCCCGCTCGGACGGCTCCTACGAGCAGTACTTC. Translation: CARSDGSYEQYF.

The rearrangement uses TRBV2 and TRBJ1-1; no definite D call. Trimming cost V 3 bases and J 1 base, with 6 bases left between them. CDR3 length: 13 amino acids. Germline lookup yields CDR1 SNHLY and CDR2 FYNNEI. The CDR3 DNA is TGTGCCAGCAGTGAGCGGCCGAACACTGAAGCTTTCTTT. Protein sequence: CASSERPNTEAFF. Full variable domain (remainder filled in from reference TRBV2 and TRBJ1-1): EPEVTQTPSHQVTQMGQEVILRCVPISNHLYFYWYRQILGQKVEFLVSFYNNEISEKSEIFDDQFSVERPDGSNFTLKIRSTKLEDSAMYFCASSERPNTEAFFGQGTRLTVV.